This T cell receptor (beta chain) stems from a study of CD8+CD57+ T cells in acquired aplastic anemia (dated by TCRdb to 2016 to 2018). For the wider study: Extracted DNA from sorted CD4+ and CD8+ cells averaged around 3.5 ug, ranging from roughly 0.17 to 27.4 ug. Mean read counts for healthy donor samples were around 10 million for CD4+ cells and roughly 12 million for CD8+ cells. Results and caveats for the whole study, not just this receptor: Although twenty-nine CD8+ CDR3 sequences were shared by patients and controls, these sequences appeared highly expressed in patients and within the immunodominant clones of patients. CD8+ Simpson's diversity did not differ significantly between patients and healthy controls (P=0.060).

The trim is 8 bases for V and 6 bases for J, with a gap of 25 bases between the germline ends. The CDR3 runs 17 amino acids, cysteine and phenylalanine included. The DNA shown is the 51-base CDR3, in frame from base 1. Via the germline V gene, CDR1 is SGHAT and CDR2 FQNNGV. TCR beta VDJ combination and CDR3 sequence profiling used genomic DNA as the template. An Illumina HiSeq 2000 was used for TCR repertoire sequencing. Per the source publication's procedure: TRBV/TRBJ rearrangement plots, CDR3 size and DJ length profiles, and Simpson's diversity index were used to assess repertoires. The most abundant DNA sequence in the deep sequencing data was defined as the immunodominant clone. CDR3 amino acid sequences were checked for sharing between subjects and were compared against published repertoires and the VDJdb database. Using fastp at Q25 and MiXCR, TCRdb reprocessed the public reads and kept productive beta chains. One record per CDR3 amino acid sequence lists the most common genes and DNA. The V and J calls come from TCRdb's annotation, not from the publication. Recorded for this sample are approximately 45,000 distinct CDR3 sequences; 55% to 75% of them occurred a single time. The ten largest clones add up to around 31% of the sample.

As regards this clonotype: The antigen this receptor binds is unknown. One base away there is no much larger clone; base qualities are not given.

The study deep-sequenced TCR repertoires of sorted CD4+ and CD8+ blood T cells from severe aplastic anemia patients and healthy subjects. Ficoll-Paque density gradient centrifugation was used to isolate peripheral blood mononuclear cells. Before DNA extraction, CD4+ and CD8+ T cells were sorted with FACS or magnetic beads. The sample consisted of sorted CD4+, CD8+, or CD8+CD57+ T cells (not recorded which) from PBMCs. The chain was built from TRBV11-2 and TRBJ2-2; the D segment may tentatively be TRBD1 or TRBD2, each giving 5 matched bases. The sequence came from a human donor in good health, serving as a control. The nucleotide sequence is TGTGCCAGCGGTCACAACCCGGGACGGGGTTTGCCCGGGGAGCTGTTTTTT. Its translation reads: CASGHNPGRGLPGELFF.